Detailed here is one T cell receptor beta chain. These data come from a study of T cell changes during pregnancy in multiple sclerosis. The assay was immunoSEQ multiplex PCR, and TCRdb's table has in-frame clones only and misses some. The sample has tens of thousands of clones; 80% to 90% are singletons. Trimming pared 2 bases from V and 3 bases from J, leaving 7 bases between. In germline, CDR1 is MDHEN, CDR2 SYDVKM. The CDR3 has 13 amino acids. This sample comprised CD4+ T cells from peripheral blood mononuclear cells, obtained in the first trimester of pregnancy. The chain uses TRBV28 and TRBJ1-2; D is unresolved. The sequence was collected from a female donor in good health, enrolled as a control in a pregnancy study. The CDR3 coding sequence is TGTGCCAGCAGTTTACCCCAATACTATGGCTACACCTTC. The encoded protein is CASSLPQYYGYTF.